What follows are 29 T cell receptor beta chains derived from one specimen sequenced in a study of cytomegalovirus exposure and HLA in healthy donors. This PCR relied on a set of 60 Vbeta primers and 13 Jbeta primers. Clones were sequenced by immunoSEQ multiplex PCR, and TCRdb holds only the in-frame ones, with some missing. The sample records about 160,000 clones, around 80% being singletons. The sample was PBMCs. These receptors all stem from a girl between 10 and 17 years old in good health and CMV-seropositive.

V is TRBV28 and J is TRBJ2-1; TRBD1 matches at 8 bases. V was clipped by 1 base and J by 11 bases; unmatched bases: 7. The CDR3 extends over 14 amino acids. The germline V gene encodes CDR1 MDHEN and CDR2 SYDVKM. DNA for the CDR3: TGTGCCAGCAGTTTATCCGGACAGGGAAGTAAGCAGTTCTTC. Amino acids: CASSLSGQGSKQFF.

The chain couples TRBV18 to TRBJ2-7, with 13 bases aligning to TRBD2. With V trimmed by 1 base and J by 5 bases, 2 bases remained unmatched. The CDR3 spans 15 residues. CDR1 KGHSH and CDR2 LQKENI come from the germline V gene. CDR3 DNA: TGTGCCAGCTCACCACGGACTAGCGGGAGCCACGAGCAGTACTTC. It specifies CASSPRTSGSHEQYF.

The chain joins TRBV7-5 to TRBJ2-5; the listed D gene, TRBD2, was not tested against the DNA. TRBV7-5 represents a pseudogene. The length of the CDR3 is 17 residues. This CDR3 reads CARSLTGLAGYQETQYF. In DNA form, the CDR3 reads TGTGCCAGAAGCTTAACAGGACTAGCGGGATACCAAGAGACCCAGTACTTC.

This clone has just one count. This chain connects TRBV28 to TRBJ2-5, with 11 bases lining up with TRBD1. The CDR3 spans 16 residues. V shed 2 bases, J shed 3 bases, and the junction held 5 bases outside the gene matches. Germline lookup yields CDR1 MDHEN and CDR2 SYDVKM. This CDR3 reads CASSLELGQGEETQYF. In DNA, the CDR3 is TGTGCCAGCAGTTTAGAATTGGGACAGGGGGAAGAGACCCAGTACTTC. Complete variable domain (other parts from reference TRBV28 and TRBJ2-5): DVKVTQSSRYLVKRTGEKVFLECVQDMDHENMFWYRQDPGLGLRLIYFSYDVKMKEKGDIPEGYSVSREKKERFSLILESASTNQTSMYLCASSLELGQGEETQYFGPGTRLLVL.

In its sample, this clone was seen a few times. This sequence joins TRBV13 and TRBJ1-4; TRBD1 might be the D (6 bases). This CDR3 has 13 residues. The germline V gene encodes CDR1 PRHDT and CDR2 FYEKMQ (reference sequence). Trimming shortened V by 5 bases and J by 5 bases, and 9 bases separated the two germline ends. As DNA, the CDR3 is TGTGCCAGCAGCGGGACATCGAATGAAAAACTGTTTTTT. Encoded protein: CASSGTSNEKLFF.

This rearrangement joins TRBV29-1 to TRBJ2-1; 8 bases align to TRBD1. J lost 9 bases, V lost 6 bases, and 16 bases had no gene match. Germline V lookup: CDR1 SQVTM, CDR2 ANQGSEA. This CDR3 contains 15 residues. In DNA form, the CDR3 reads TGCAGCGTCACCCTACCCGGACAGGGAGAGTTTGAGCAGTTCTTC. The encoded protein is CSVTLPGQGEFEQFF.

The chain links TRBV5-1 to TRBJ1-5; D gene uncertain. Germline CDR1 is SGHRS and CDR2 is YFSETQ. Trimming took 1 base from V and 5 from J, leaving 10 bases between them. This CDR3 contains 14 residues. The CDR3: CASSLIVGDQPQHF. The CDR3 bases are TGCGCCAGCAGCTTGATCGTGGGAGATCAGCCCCAGCATTTT.

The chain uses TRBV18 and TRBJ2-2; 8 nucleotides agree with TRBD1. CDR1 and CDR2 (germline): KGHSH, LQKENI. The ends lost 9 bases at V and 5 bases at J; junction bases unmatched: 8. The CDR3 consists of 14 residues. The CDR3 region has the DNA TGTGCCAGTTACCACCGGGACAGGACCGGGGAGCTGTTTTTT. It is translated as CASYHRDRTGELFF.

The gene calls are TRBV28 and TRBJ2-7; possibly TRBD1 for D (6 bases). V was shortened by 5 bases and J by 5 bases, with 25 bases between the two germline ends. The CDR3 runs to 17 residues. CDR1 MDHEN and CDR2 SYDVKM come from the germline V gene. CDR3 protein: CASSPLSRWDIPNEQYF. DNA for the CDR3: TGTGCCAGCAGTCCCCTCTCGAGGTGGGACATCCCCAACGAGCAGTACTTC.

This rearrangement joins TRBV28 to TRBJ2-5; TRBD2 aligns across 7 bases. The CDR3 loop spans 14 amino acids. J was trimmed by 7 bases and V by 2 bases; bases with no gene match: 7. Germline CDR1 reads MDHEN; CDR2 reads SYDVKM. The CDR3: CASSLRAGVGTQYF. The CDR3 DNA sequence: TGTGCCAGCAGTTTACGTGCGGGGGTTGGGACCCAGTACTTC.

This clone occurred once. The DNA of the CDR3 is TGTGCCAGCAGCTTAGGGGGGCTGGAGGCCGCTAACTATGGCTACACCTTC. Protein product: CASSLGGLEAANYGYTF. The rearrangement joins TRBV7-8 to TRBJ1-2; TRBD1 is a possible D gene (6 bases). The germline V gene has CDR1 SGHVS and CDR2 FQNEAQ. Trimming left V 1 base short and J 0 bases short, with 15 bases between. There are 17 residues in the CDR3.

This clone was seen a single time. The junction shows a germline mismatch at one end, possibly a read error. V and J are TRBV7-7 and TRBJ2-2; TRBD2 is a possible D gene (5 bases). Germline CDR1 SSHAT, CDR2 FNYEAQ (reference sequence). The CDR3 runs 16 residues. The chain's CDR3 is CASSKEAGSFVGELFF. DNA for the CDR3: TGTGCTAGCAGCAAAGAGGCGGGTAGCTTCGTCGGGGAGCTGTTTTTT.

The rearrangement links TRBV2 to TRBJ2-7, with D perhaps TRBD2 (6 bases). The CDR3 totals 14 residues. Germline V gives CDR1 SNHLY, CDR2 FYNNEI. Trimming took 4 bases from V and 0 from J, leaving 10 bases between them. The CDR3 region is CASSGYGSSYEQYF. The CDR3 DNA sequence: TGTGCCAGCAGTGGTTACGGGAGCTCCTACGAGCAGTACTTC.

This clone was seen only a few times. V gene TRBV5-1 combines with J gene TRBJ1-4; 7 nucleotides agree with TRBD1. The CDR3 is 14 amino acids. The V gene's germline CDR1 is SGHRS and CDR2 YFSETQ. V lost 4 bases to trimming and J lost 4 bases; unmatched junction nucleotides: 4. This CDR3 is CASSAGGLNEKLFF. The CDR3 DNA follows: TGCGCCAGCAGCGCAGGGGGGCTTAATGAAAAACTGTTTTTT.

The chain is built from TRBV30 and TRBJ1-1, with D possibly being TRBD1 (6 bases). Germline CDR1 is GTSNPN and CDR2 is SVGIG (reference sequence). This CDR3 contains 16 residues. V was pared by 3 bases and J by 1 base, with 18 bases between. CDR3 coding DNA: TGTGCCTGGAGCGCCCCTTGGTTGGGGGCGAACACTGAAGCTTTCTTT. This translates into CAWSAPWLGANTEAFF.

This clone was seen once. CDR3 coding DNA: TGTGCCAGCAGCCTACCAGGACTAGCGGGAGCGAAGACCCAGTACTTC. Protein: CASSLPGLAGAKTQYF. This sequence joins TRBV7-9 and TRBJ2-5; 13 nucleotides line up with TRBD2. CDR1 and CDR2 from the germline V gene are SEHNR and FQNEAQ (reference sequence). This CDR3 region has 16 residues. Germline trimming cut 5 bases from V and 6 bases from J; bases unmatched to any gene: 9.

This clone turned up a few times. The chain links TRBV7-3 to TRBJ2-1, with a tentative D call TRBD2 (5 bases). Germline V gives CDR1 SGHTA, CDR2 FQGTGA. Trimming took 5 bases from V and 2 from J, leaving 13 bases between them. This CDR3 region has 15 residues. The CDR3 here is CASSPKSGTYNEQFF. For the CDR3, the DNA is TGTGCCAGCAGCCCTAAATCCGGGACCTACAATGAGCAGTTCTTC.

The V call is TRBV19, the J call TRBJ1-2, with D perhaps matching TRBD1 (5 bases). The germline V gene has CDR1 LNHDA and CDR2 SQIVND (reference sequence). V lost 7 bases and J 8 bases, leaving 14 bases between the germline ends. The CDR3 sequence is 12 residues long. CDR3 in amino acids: CASNPRQGGYTF. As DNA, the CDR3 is TGTGCCAGTAACCCTCGGCAGGGCGGCTACACCTTC.

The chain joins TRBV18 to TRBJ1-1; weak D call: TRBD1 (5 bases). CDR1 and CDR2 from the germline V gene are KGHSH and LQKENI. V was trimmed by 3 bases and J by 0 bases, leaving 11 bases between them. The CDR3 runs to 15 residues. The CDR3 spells CASSPGWGVNTEAFF. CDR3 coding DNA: TGTGCCAGCTCACCGGGTTGGGGGGTGAACACTGAAGCTTTCTTT.

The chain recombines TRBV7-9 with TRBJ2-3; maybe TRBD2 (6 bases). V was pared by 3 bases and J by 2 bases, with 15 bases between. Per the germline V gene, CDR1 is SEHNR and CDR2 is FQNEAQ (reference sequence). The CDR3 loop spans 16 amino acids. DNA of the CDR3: TGTGCCAGCAGCTTCCGGCGGGGACTCCACACAGATACGCAGTATTTT. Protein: CASSFRRGLHTDTQYF.

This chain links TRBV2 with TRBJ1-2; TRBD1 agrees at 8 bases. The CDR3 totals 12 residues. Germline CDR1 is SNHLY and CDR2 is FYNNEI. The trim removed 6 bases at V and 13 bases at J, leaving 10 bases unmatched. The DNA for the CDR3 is TGTGCCAGCAGGGGCGGACAGGGCCGGGGCACCTTC. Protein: CASRGGQGRGTF.

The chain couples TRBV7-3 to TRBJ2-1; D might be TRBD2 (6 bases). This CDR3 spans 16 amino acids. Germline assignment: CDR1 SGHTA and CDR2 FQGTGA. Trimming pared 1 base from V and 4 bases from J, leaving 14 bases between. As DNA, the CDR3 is TGTGCCAGCAGCTTAAATCCGGGGGTCAGGTACAATGAGCAGTTCTTC. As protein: CASSLNPGVRYNEQFF.

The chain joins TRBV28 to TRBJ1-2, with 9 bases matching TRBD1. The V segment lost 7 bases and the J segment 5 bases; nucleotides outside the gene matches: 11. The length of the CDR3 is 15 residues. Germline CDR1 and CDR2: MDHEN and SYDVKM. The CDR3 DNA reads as TGTGCCAGCAATCCCGGGACAGGGAGAAGGTATGGCTACACCTTC. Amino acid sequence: CASNPGTGRRYGYTF.

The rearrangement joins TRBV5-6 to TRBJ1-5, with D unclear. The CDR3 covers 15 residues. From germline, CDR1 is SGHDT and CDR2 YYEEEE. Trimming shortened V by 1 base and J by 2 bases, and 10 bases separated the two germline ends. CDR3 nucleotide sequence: TGTGCCAGCAGCTTGATGGGAGTTGGCAATCAGCCCCAGCATTTT. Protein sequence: CASSLMGVGNQPQHF.

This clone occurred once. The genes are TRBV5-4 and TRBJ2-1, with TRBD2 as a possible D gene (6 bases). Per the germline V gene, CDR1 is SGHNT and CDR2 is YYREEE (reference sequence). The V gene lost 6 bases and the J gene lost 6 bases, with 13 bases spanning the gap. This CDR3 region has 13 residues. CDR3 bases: TGTGCCAGCACCCCTCCGCGGGGCAATGAGCAGTTCTTC. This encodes CASTPPRGNEQFF.

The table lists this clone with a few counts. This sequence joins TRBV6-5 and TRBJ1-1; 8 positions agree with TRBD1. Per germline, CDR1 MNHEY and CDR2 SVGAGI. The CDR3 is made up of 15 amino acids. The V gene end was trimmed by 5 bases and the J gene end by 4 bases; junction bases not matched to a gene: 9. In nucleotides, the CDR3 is TGTGCCAGCAGTGTGGACAGGGAACGGTCCACTGAAGCTTTCTTT. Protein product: CASSVDRERSTEAFF.

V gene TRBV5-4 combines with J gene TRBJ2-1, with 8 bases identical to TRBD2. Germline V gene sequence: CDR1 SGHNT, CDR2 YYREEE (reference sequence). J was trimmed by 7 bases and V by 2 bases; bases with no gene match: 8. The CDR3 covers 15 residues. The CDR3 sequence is CASSFLLAGNNEQFF. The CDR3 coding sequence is TGTGCCAGCAGCTTCTTGTTAGCGGGGAATAATGAGCAGTTCTTC.

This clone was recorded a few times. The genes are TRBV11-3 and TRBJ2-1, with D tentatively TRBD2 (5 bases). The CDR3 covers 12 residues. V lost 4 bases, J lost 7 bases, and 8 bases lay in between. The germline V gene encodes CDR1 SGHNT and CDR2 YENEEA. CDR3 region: CASSSTGNEQFF. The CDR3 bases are TGTGCCAGCAGCTCCACGGGGAATGAGCAGTTCTTC. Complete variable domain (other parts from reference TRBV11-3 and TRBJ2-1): EAGVVQSPRYKIIEKKQPVAFWCNPISGHNTLYWYLQNLGQGPELLIRYENEEAVDDSQLPKDRFSAERLKGVDSTLKIQPAELGDSAVYLCASSSTGNEQFFGPGTRLTVL.

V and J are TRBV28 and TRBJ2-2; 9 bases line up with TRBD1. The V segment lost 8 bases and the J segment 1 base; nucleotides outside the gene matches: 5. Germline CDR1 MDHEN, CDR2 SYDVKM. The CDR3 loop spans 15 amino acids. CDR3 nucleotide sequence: TGTGCCAGCTTCCGGGACAGGGTGAACACCGGGGAGCTGTTTTTT. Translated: CASFRDRVNTGELFF.